These 28 T cell receptor beta chains originate from one sample sequenced in a study of T cell repertoires in aging, cancer and after chemotherapy (dated by TCRdb to between 2018 and 2020). Instead of sorted cells or RNA, genomic DNA extracted from peripheral blood served as the source for amplifying TCR beta rearrangements. Reads for this sample came from an Illumina MiSeq. Rearranged TRB sequences spanning V, D and J segments were amplified by multiplex touch-down PCR using a mixed TRB-A/B primer pool. TCRdb reran the public reads through fastp at Q25 and MiXCR, keeping productive beta chains. When rows share a CDR3 protein, they turn into one entry using the most common DNA and genes. The sample table contains 9,400 or so distinct CDR3 sequences; only one count was recorded for about two fifths of them. The ten largest clones add up to roughly 3.5% of the sample. Sequencing was carried out using blood. These receptors came from a human donor in good health.

The genes are TRBV12-3 or TRBV12-4 and TRBJ2-3; 8 bases line up with TRBD2. J lost 5 bases, V lost 3 bases, and 10 bases had no gene match. The CDR3 has 16 residues. CDR3 sequence reads: CASSFRLAPLGDTQYF. The DNA for the CDR3 is TGTGCCAGCAGTTTTCGACTAGCGCCCCTGGGAGATACGCAGTATTTT.

The chain joins TRBV12-3 or TRBV12-4 to TRBJ2-1, with D uncertain. The CDR3 runs to 11 residues. V lost 8 bases, J lost 8 bases, and 10 bases lay in between. Here the CDR3 DNA reads TGTGCCAGCCGATTTTTGGATGAGCAGTTCTTC. Amino acids: CASRFLDEQFF.

This clonotype was counted only a few times. The rearrangement uses TRBV30 and TRBJ2-3; D is tentatively TRBD1 or TRBD2 (5 bases each). CDR1 is GTSNPN, CDR2 SVGIG, per germline (reference sequence). The CDR3 consists of 15 residues. V lost 0 bases and J 5 bases, leaving 15 bases between the germline ends. The CDR3 is CAWSVGAGAGDTQYF. The DNA for the CDR3 is TGTGCCTGGAGTGTAGGGGCCGGGGCAGGAGATACGCAGTATTTT. The full variable domain, with the rest looked up from reference TRBV30 and TRBJ2-3, is SQTIHQWPATLVQPVGSPLSLECTVEGTSNPNLYWYRQAAGRGLQLLFYSVGIGQISSEVPQNLSASRPQDRQFILSSKKLLLSDSGFYLCAWSVGAGAGDTQYFGPGTRLTVL.

This clonotype has a handful of counts. The CDR3 bases are TGCAGTGCTAGAGATGCGGGACTAGCTGGAGAGGACAGCTACGAGCAGTACTTC. Translating it yields CSARDAGLAGEDSYEQYF. J is TRBJ2-7 and V is TRBV20-1, with 9 bases identical to TRBD2. Germline V gene data show CDR1 as DFQATT and CDR2 as SNEGSKA (reference sequence). The V and J ends lost 0 bases and 3 bases, in that order; junction bases with no gene match: 15. The CDR3 spans 18 residues.

The chain uses TRBV12-3 or TRBV12-4 and TRBJ1-2, with 10 nucleotides matching TRBD1. The length of the CDR3 is 15 residues. After removal of 6 bases from V and 4 bases from J, the junction contained 8 bases not matched to a gene. The CDR3 region is CASSPDRGRIYGYTF. The DNA for the CDR3 is TGTGCCAGCAGCCCTGACAGGGGGCGCATCTATGGCTACACCTTC.

This clonotype appeared a single time. The chain uses TRBV5-6 and TRBJ2-5; 11 bases are shared with TRBD2. The CDR3 spans 16 residues. CDR1 SGHDT and CDR2 YYEEEE come from the germline V gene. Trimming cost V 4 bases and J 2 bases; bases outside gene matches: 7. CDR3 loop: CASSSRLAGHQETQYF. Written as DNA, the CDR3 is TGTGCCAGCAGCAGTCGACTAGCGGGACATCAAGAGACCCAGTACTTC.

The chain employs TRBV18 and TRBJ1-5, with D perhaps matching TRBD1 (5 bases). The V end was cut by 1 base, the J end by 2 bases, with 12 bases between. The CDR3 consists of 16 residues. Per germline, CDR1 KGHSH and CDR2 LQKENI. The CDR3 here is CASSPRQGKGNQPQHF. CDR3 sequence (DNA): TGTGCCAGCTCACCACGCCAGGGCAAGGGCAATCAGCCCCAGCATTTT.

This clonotype was picked up a small number of times. This chain uses TRBV29-1 with TRBJ1-5, with 10 bases that match TRBD1. J was trimmed by 4 bases and V by 8 bases; bases with no gene match: 8. The CDR3 extends over 14 amino acids. The germline V gene has CDR1 SQVTM and CDR2 ANQGSEA. CDR3 in amino acids: CSKVGDRGNQPQHF. The CDR3 DNA follows: TGCAGCAAAGTCGGGGACAGGGGAAATCAGCCCCAGCATTTT.

The V and J genes are TRBV19 and TRBJ2-3; TRBD2 matches at 16 bases. V lost 5 bases and J lost 2; bases outside the gene matches: 10. Germline-derived CDR1 and CDR2 are LNHDA and SQIVND (reference sequence). The CDR3 consists of 19 residues. The CDR3 sequence: CASSPGTSGRGSLTDTQYF. The CDR3 coding sequence is TGTGCCAGTAGTCCCGGGACTAGCGGGAGGGGTTCCCTCACAGATACGCAGTATTTT.

The CDR3 reads CASSLYGDEQYF. As DNA, the CDR3 is TGTGCCAGCAGCTTATACGGGGACGAGCAGTACTTC. This chain joins TRBV7-9 and TRBJ2-7; perhaps TRBD2 as D (5 bases). V was pared by 2 bases and J by 5 bases, with 7 bases between. Germline V CDR1 and CDR2: SEHNR, FQNEAQ (reference sequence). The CDR3 length is 12 residues.

CDR3 bases: TGTGCCAGCCCCGATGGCGGGAGTCCCTTTGGGGAGCAGTTCTTC. It specifies CASPDGGSPFGEQFF. The J gene is TRBJ2-1, the V gene TRBV6-4, with TRBD2 identical over 7 bases. The CDR3 has 15 amino acids. Germline V gene data show CDR1 as MRHNA and CDR2 as SNTAGT. Losses at the gene ends were 8 bases for V and 10 bases for J; bases not matched to a gene: 17.

CDR3 DNA sequence: TGTGCCAGCAGTTACTCGATGGGTGCCGGACAGGGACCCTATGGCTACACCTTC. It codes for CASSYSMGAGQGPYGYTF. V is TRBV6-5 and J is TRBJ1-2; 8 bases match TRBD1. Germline V gene lookup returns CDR1 MNHEY and CDR2 SVGAGI. J was trimmed by 4 bases and V by 0 bases; bases with no gene match: 13. The CDR3 covers 18 residues.

This clonotype turned up a few times. The chain links TRBV19 to TRBJ2-2, with 7 bases matching TRBD1. V was pared by 6 bases and J by 7 bases, with 8 bases of the junction left unmatched. The CDR3 runs 14 residues. The germline CDR1 and CDR2 sequences are LNHDA and SQIVND (reference sequence). The CDR3 is CASRKTGVDGELFF. Here the CDR3 DNA reads TGTGCCAGTAGGAAAACAGGGGTAGACGGGGAGCTGTTTTTT.

This chain links TRBV29-1 with TRBJ1-4, with D tentatively TRBD1 (5 bases). The length of the CDR3 is 17 residues. Trimming stripped 6 bases from V and 0 bases from J, with 20 bases between. In germline, CDR1 is SQVTM, CDR2 ANQGSEA. Here the CDR3 reads CSVGVDIGHATNEKLFF. The CDR3 region has the DNA TGCAGCGTCGGCGTGGACATAGGACACGCAACTAATGAAAAACTGTTTTTT. The full variable domain, rest sourced from reference TRBV29-1 and TRBJ1-4, is SAVISQKPSRDICQRGTSLTIQCQVDSQVTMMFWYRQQPGQSLTLIATANQGSEATYESGFVIDKFPISRPNLTFSTLTVSNMSPEDSSIYLCSVGVDIGHATNEKLFFGSGTQLSVL.

This clonotype was recorded a few times. The CDR3 region is CASSPLAAETQYF. Written as DNA, the CDR3 is TGTGCCAGCTCACCACTAGCGGCAGAGACCCAGTACTTC. The chain combines TRBV18 with TRBJ2-5; D possibly corresponds to TRBD2 (6 bases). Germline loops: CDR1 KGHSH, CDR2 LQKENI. Trimming shortened V by 1 base and J by 4 bases, and 7 bases separated the two germline ends. The CDR3 sequence is 13 residues long.

This clonotype is large in the sample. The chain is built from TRBV29-1 and TRBJ2-4; TRBD2 matches at 10 bases. Germline V gene data show CDR1 as SQVTM and CDR2 as ANQGSEA. After removal of 3 bases from V and 0 bases from J, the junction contained 11 bases not matched to a gene. CDR3 length equals 18 residues. In nucleotides, the CDR3 is TGCAGCGTTGAGGGGAGGGTAGCGGGAGGACTAGCCAAAAACATTCAGTACTTC. It yields the protein CSVEGRVAGGLAKNIQYF. The full variable domain, completed using reference TRBV29-1 and TRBJ2-4, is SAVISQKPSRDICQRGTSLTIQCQVDSQVTMMFWYRQQPGQSLTLIATANQGSEATYESGFVIDKFPISRPNLTFSTLTVSNMSPEDSSIYLCSVEGRVAGGLAKNIQYFGAGTRLSVL.

This clonotype was seen a few times. The genes are TRBV6-5 and TRBJ2-3, with 7 nucleotides matching TRBD1. The V segment lost 5 bases and the J segment 2 bases; nucleotides outside the gene matches: 7. The length of the CDR3 is 15 residues. Germline V lookup: CDR1 MNHEY, CDR2 SVGAGI. CDR3 DNA: TGTGCCAGCAGTGACAGGGAAGCCCTCACAGATACGCAGTATTTT. Translation gives CASSDREALTDTQYF.

For this clonotype: Its ends do not fully match the called genes, so a read error is possible. The chain couples TRBV5-3 to TRBJ1-2; D call uncertain. TRBV5-3 is an ORF, and what it does is uncertain. The length of the CDR3 is 14 residues. The CDR3 region is CASSLGNNNVGYTF. CDR3 nucleotides: TGTGCCAGCAGCTTGGGGAATAATAACGTAGGCTACACCTTC.

The rearrangement links TRBV5-5 to TRBJ1-1; maybe TRBD1 (5 bases). The V gene's germline CDR1 is SGHKS and CDR2 YYEKEE (reference sequence). V was trimmed by 0 bases and J by 2 bases, leaving 11 bases between them. This CDR3 has 15 amino acids. The CDR3 DNA is TGTGCCAGCAGCTTGGACATGGGGCTCAACACTGAAGCTTTCTTT. Translation gives CASSLDMGLNTEAFF.

This clonotype was observed a few times. The chain carries TRBV12-3 or TRBV12-4 and TRBJ2-7, with D perhaps matching TRBD1 or TRBD2 (5 bases each). The CDR3 sequence is 14 residues long. The V gene lost 7 bases and the J gene lost 3 bases, with 16 bases spanning the gap. For the CDR3, the DNA is TGTGCCAGCAACGGGGCTAGCAACCTCTACGAGCAGTACTTC. Translating it yields CASNGASNLYEQYF.

V usage is TRBV6-5 and J usage is TRBJ2-5; D may be TRBD2 (6 bases). V was pared by 1 base and J by 5 bases, with 23 bases between. The CDR3 loop spans 18 amino acids. Germline CDR1 MNHEY, CDR2 SVGAGI. CDR3 bases: TGTGCCAGCAGTTACTTTAGAGCGGAGGGTTTATCTTTGGAGACCCAGTACTTC. Translation gives CASSYFRAEGLSLETQYF.

This clonotype was found a few times. The V and J genes are TRBV13 and TRBJ1-1, with no clear D. Germline loops: CDR1 PRHDT, CDR2 FYEKMQ (reference sequence). The length of the CDR3 is 13 residues. Trimming left V 6 bases short and J 4 bases short, with 12 bases between. The CDR3, as DNA: TGTGCCAGCAGAAAGGACCTCGGCACTGAAGCTTTCTTT. As protein: CASRKDLGTEAFF.

This clonotype was observed a single time. The chain uses TRBV20-1 and TRBJ2-1, with TRBD2 matching 14 bases. The CDR3 loop spans 17 amino acids. J was trimmed by 6 bases and V by 6 bases; bases with no gene match: 13. In germline, CDR1 is DFQATT, CDR2 SNEGSKA (reference sequence). CDR3 coding DNA: TGCAGTGCCCGAAGACTAGCGGGAGGGCCAAGTGGCAATGAGCAGTTCTTC. This gives the protein CSARRLAGGPSGNEQFF.

This chain connects TRBV15 to TRBJ1-1; D remains unclear. There are 14 residues in the CDR3. The germline V gene has CDR1 LNHNV and CDR2 YYDKDF (reference sequence). Trimming took off 4 bases at V and 4 bases at J, with 13 bases between the two ends. CDR3 nucleotides: TGTGCCACCAGCACCGGACTAGACGGCACTGAAGCTTTCTTT. Residues: CATSTGLDGTEAFF.

In this sample, this clonotype is medium-sized. The genes are TRBV11-3 and TRBJ2-3; D is possibly TRBD2 (5 bases). The CDR3 is made up of 14 amino acids. Germline V lookup: CDR1 SGHNT, CDR2 YENEEA. The ends were cut back, 4 bases at V and 0 bases at J, with 8 bases in the middle. CDR3 protein: CASSSGISTDTQYF. In DNA form, the CDR3 reads TGTGCCAGCAGCTCGGGGATTAGCACAGATACGCAGTATTTT.

In its sample, this clonotype ranks as medium-sized (0.01 to 0.1%). Germline and junction disagree at one end, which may indicate a read error. V usage is TRBV13 and J usage is TRBJ2-6; 10 nucleotides line up with TRBD1. This CDR3 region has 17 residues. Germline CDR1 PRHDT, CDR2 FYEKMQ (reference sequence). The CDR3 loop reads CASSYRQGAIGTNVLTF. For the CDR3, the DNA is TGTGCCAGCAGCTACCGACAGGGGGCAATTGGGACCAACGTCCTGACTTTC.

The chain has TRBV19 and TRBJ1-3; D is perhaps TRBD1 (5 bases). CDR3 size: 14 residues. Germline loops: CDR1 LNHDA, CDR2 SQIVND (reference sequence). Trimming removed 5 bases at V and 6 bases at J, with 14 bases between. For the CDR3, the DNA is TGTGCCAGTAGTCCAGGGATTTTGGCAAACACCATATATTTT. This encodes CASSPGILANTIYF.

The rearrangement links TRBV19 to TRBJ2-7, with 7 positions matching TRBD2. The CDR3 spans 16 residues. V was pared by 4 bases and J by 4 bases, with 13 bases of the junction left unmatched. Germline CDR1 is LNHDA and CDR2 is SQIVND (reference sequence). CDR3 residues: CASSNLGRGSPYEQYF. The CDR3 bases are TGTGCCAGTAGTAATCTGGGGCGCGGGAGCCCGTACGAGCAGTACTTC.